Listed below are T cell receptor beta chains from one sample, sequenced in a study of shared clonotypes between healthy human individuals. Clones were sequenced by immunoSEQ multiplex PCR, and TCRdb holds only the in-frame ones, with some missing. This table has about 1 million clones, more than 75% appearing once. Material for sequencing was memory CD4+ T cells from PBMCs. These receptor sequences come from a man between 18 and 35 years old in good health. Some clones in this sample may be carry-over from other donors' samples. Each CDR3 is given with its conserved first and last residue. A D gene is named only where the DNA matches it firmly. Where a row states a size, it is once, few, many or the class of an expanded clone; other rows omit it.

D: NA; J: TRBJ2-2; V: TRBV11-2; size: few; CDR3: CASSLTWAAGELFF; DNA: TGTGCCAGCAGCCTGACGTGGGCCGCCGGGGAGCTGTTTTTT
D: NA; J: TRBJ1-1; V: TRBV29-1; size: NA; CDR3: CSVDLVRSTEAFF; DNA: TGCAGCGTTGATTTGGTTCGGTCCACTGAAGCTTTCTTT
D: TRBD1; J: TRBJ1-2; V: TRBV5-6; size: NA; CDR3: CASSPGQGFGYGYTF; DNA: TGTGCCAGCAGCCCTGGACAGGGTTTCGGCTATGGCTACACCTTC
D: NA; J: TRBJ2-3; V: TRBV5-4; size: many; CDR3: CASSPSLGLSTDTQYF; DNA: TGTGCCAGCAGCCCTTCCTTGGGTCTGAGCACAGATACGCAGTATTTT
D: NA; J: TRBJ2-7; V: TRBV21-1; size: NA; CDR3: CASSKVQGAYEQYF; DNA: TGTGCCAGCAGCAAAGTTCAAGGGGCCTACGAGCAGTACTTC
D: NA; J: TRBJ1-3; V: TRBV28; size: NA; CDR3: CASSALDFQGLGGNTIYF; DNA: TGTGCCAGCAGCGCACTGGATTTTCAGGGGTTGGGTGGAAACACCATATATTTT
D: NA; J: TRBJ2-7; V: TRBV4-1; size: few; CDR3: CASSQEALGRRGIYEQYF; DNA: TGCGCCAGCAGCCAAGAAGCCCTTGGGAGAAGGGGAATCTACGAGCAGTACTTC
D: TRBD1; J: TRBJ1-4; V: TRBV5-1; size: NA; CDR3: CASSRDSEKLFF; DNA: TGCGCCAGCAGCCGGGACAGCGAAAAACTGTTTTTT
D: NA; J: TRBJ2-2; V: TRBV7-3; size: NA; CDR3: CASSLRVAQDNTGELFF; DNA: TGTGCCAGCAGCTTAAGAGTAGCGCAGGACAACACCGGGGAGCTGTTTTTT
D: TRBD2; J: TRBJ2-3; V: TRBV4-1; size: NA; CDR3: CASSRPAASGTDTQYF; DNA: TGCGCCAGCAGCCGCCCGGCGGCTAGCGGAACAGATACGCAGTATTTT
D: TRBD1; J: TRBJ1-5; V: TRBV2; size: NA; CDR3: CASSADRGRQHF; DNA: TGTGCCAGCAGCGCCGACAGGGGCAGGCAGCATTTT
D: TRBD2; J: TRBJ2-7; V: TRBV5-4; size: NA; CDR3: CASSTTSGSYEQYF; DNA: TGTGCCAGCAGCACGACTAGCGGGAGTTACGAGCAGTACTTC
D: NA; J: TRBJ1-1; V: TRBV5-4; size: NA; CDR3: CASSLQQGSTEAFF; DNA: TGTGCCAGCAGCTTACAACAGGGAAGCACTGAAGCTTTCTTT
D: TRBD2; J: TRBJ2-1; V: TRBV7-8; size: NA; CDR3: CASSLARLAGTGEQFF; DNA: TGTGCCAGCAGCTTAGCGAGACTAGCGGGAACCGGTGAGCAGTTCTTC
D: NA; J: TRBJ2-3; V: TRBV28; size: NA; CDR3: CASSFSHSGSTDTQYF; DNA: TGTGCCAGCAGTTTTTCACATAGCGGAAGCACAGATACGCAGTATTTT
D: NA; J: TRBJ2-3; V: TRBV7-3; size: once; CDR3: CASSGRETDTQYF; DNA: TGTGCCAGCAGCGGCCGGGAAACAGATACGCAGTATTTT
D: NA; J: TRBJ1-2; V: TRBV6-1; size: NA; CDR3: CASSVGENYGYTF; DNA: TGTGCCAGCAGTGTAGGGGAAAATTATGGCTACACCTTC
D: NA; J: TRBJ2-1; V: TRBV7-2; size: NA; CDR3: CASSLTAVPGVDEQFF; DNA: TGTGCCAGCAGCTTAACGGCGGTCCCTGGGGTGGATGAGCAGTTCTTC
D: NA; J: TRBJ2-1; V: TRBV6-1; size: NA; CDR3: CASSERLNEQFF; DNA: TGTGCCAGCAGTGAACGGCTAAATGAGCAGTTCTTC
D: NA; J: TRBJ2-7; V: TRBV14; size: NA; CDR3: CASSQSGGSYEQYF; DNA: TGTGCCAGCAGCCAGTCTGGTGGCTCCTACGAGCAGTACTTC
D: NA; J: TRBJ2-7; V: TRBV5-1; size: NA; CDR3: CASILGPQLGYEQYF; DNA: TGCGCCAGCATACTGGGACCCCAGTTGGGCTACGAGCAGTACTTC
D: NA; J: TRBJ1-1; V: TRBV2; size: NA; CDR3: CASSERGAGEAFF; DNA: TGTGCCAGCAGTGAACGGGGGGCCGGTGAAGCTTTCTTT
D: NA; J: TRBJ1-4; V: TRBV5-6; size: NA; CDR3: CASSSLRGTNEKLFF; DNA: TGTGCCAGCAGCTCCCTCAGGGGCACTAATGAAAAACTGTTTTTT
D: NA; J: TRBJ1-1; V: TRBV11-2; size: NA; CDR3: CASSPDRGTEAFF; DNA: TGTGCCAGCAGCCCCGACCGGGGCACTGAAGCTTTCTTT
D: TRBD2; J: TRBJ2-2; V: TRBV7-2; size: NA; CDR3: CASSLGGLAGGPPRELFF; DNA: TGTGCCAGCAGCTTAGGGGGCCTAGCGGGAGGCCCCCCCCGGGAGCTGTTTTTT
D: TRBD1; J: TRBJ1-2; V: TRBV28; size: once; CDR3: CASSLLTGGDYGYTF; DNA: TGTGCCAGCAGTTTACTGACAGGGGGGGACTATGGCTACACCTTC
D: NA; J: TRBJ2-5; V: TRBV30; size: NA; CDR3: CAWSEGPTMGTQYF; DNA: TGTGCCTGGAGTGAGGGTCCCACCATGGGGACCCAGTACTTC
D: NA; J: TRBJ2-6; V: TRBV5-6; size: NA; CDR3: CASSGTTTTSGANVLTF; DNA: TGTGCCAGCAGCGGGACAACCACCACCTCTGGGGCCAACGTCCTGACTTTC
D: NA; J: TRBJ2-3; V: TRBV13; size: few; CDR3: CASSSLAVTDTQYF; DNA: TGTGCCAGCAGCTCATTAGCGGTCACAGATACGCAGTATTTT
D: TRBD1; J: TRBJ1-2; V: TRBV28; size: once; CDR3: CASSPGTGGYGYTF; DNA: TGTGCCAGCAGCCCTGGGACAGGGGGCTATGGCTACACCTTC
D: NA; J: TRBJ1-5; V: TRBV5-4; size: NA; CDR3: CASSLDGLGQPQHF; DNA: TGTGCCAGCAGCCTGGACGGGCTAGGGCAGCCCCAGCATTTT
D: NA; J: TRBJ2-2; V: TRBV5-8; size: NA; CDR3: CASSFGGNTGELFF; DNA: TGTGCCAGCAGCTTCGGGGGAAACACCGGGGAGCTGTTTTTT
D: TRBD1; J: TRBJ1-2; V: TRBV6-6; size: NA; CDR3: CASSYSIVPGTAYTF; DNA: TGTGCCAGCAGTTACTCGATTGTCCCCGGGACAGCCTACACCTTC
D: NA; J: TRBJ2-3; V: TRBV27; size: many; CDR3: CASSTRGTDTQYF; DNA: TGTGCCAGCAGTACCCGGGGCACAGATACGCAGTATTTT
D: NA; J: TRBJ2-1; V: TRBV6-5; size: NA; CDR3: CASSYSRRDEQFF; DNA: TGTGCCAGCAGTTACTCTAGGCGAGATGAGCAGTTCTTC
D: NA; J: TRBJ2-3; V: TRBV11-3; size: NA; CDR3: CASSLAGAADTQYF; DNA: TGTGCCAGCAGCTTAGCGGGGGCGGCAGATACGCAGTATTTT
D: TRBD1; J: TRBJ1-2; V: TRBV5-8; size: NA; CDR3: CASSGEDRNYGYTF; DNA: TGTGCCAGCAGCGGGGAGGACAGGAACTATGGCTACACCTTC
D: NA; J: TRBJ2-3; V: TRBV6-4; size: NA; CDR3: CASSDGSRTDTQYF; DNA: TGTGCCAGCAGTGACGGGAGTAGAACAGATACGCAGTATTTT
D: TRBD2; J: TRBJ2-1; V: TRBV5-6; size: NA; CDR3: CASSRRGAMWNEQFF; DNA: TGTGCCAGCAGCCGGCGGGGGGCTATGTGGAATGAGCAGTTCTTC
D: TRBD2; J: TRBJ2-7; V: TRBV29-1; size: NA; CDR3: CSVAGTTYEQYF; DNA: TGCAGCGTGGCGGGGACTACCTACGAGCAGTACTTC
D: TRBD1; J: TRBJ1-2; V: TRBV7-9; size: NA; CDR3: CASSYDRELGGYTF; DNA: TGTGCCAGCAGCTATGACAGGGAATTAGGTGGCTACACCTTC
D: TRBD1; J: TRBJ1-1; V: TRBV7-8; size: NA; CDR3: CASSRNVQGVGTEAFF; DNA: TGTGCCAGCAGCCGAAATGTACAGGGGGTCGGCACTGAAGCTTTCTTT